Here is one TCR beta chain with its context. This entry comes from a study of T-cell memory formation after mild COVID-19. This CDR3 is built from 13 residues. Germline-derived CDR1 and CDR2 are SGHRS and YFSETQ. V lost 0 bases, J lost 6 bases, and 9 bases lay in between. One entry per CDR3 protein, called by TCRdb with MiXCR from the 5' RACE reads. In the table there are approximately 99,000 distinct CDR3 sequences, roughly 19% of which are singletons. Sequencing was carried out using PBMCs or a T cell subset sorted from them (not recorded which). The receptor was derived from a young man who had mild COVID-19 (a few samples of this study predate the infection). Cell type and time point are not known. This sequence joins TRBV5-1 and TRBJ1-2; D is unclear. Here the CDR3 DNA reads TGCGCCAGCAGCTTGGATGGCCGGAATGGCTACACCTTC. Translated: CASSLDGRNGYTF.